Presented here are 28 T cell receptor beta chains from one specimen sequenced in a study of cytomegalovirus exposure and HLA in healthy donors. A multiplex PCR was run with 60 Vbeta primers and 13 Jbeta primers. The table came from immunoSEQ multiplex PCR; TCRdb's copy has only in-frame clones and leaves some out. Its listing shows tens of thousands of clones. Source material: PBMCs. All receptors come from a woman aged 30 to 39 in good health and CMV-seronegative.

The rearrangement uses TRBV15 and TRBJ1-4, with D tentatively TRBD1 (5 bases). The CDR3 runs 15 residues. Trimming left V 1 base short and J 2 bases short, with 8 bases between. Germline lookup yields CDR1 LNHNV and CDR2 YYDKDF (reference sequence). The CDR3 nucleotides read TGTGCCACCAGCAGAGTCAGGGTTACTAATGAAAAACTGTTTTTT. Translation gives CATSRVRVTNEKLFF.

V usage is TRBV14 and J usage is TRBJ2-7, with TRBD2 matching 8 bases. This CDR3 has 15 amino acids. J was trimmed by 0 bases and V by 4 bases; bases with no gene match: 5. CDR1 is SGHDN, CDR2 FVKESK, per germline. CDR3 nucleotide sequence: TGTGCCAGCAGCCCCCCGGGGGGGGACTCCTACGAGCAGTACTTC. Residues: CASSPPGGDSYEQYF.

The V and J genes are TRBV6-6 and TRBJ1-1; D possibly corresponds to TRBD1 (5 bases). This CDR3 is 14 amino acids long. Trimming took 0 bases from V and 5 from J, leaving 10 bases between them. Per the germline V gene, CDR1 is MNHNY and CDR2 is SVGAGI (reference sequence). The CDR3, as DNA: TGTGCCAGCAGTTACTCAAGTGGGGGGACTGAAGCTTTCTTT. Protein sequence: CASSYSSGGTEAFF.

The chain carries TRBV7-9 and TRBJ1-2; the match to TRBD1 covers 9 bases. Germline CDR1 and CDR2: SEHNR and FQNEAQ (reference sequence). The trim removed 3 bases at V and 5 bases at J, leaving 4 bases unmatched. CDR3 length: 14 residues. For the CDR3, the DNA is TGTGCCAGCAGCTTCGGGGACAGGGTTTATGGCTACACCTTC. It translates to CASSFGDRVYGYTF.

The V gene is TRBV18, the J gene TRBJ2-5; D may be TRBD1 (5 bases). From germline, CDR1 is KGHSH and CDR2 LQKENI. Trimming shortened V by 3 bases and J by 2 bases, and 16 bases separated the two germline ends. The CDR3 loop spans 16 amino acids. The CDR3 is CASSPLWSQAQETQYF. CDR3 coding DNA: TGTGCCAGCTCACCGCTGTGGTCACAGGCACAAGAGACCCAGTACTTC.

V gene TRBV5-1 combines with J gene TRBJ2-7, with a tentative D call TRBD1 (6 bases). CDR1 is SGHRS, CDR2 YFSETQ, per germline. The CDR3 totals 14 residues. Trimming took 1 base from V and 2 from J, leaving 10 bases between them. The CDR3 loop reads CASSLLTGPYEQYF. The CDR3 nucleotides are TGCGCCAGCAGCTTGTTGACAGGTCCCTACGAGCAGTACTTC.

This chain links TRBV7-2 with TRBJ1-5; D is unclear. Germline values: CDR1 SGHTA, CDR2 FQGNSA. This CDR3 spans 14 amino acids. V was clipped by 6 bases and J by 3 bases, with 12 bases between them. In DNA form, the CDR3 reads TGTGCCAGCAGTTTCGACGGACTCAATCAGCCCCAGCATTTT. Amino acid sequence: CASSFDGLNQPQHF.

This rearrangement joins TRBV28 to TRBJ2-7, with 7 bases lining up with TRBD1. CDR3 size: 15 residues. The germline V gene has CDR1 MDHEN and CDR2 SYDVKM. The V and J ends lost 10 bases and 3 bases, in that order; junction bases with no gene match: 15. The CDR3 is CATKGADRSNYEQYF. The CDR3 region has the DNA TGTGCCACAAAAGGAGCGGACAGGTCGAACTACGAGCAGTACTTC.

The chain links TRBV6-6 to TRBJ2-1; 7 nucleotides match TRBD2. V gave up 8 bases and J gave up 10 bases; unmatched junction bases: 8. CDR1 is MNHNY, CDR2 SVGAGI, per germline (reference sequence). The CDR3 is 12 amino acids. Here the CDR3 reads CASGPRRGEQFF. In DNA form, the CDR3 reads TGTGCCAGCGGCCCCCGGCGGGGGGAGCAGTTCTTC.

The chain links TRBV29-1 to TRBJ2-5; TRBD2 matches at 9 bases. The CDR3 has 13 amino acids. With V trimmed by 0 bases and J by 7 bases, 3 bases remained unmatched. CDR1 and CDR2 from the germline V gene are SQVTM and ANQGSEA. CDR3 sequence reads: CSVEDEAGGTQYF. The CDR3 DNA reads as TGCAGCGTTGAAGATGAAGCGGGAGGGACCCAGTACTTC.

The chain employs TRBV30 and TRBJ2-4, with D hard to call. Trimming removed 2 bases at V and 0 bases at J, with 5 bases between. Germline V gene sequence: CDR1 GTSNPN, CDR2 SVGIG (reference sequence). The CDR3 contains 13 residues. The CDR3 spells CAWSPGAKNIQYF. CDR3 DNA sequence: TGTGCCTGGAGTCCAGGAGCCAAAAACATTCAGTACTTC.

The rearrangement uses TRBV5-1 and TRBJ1-4; a possible D gene is TRBD1 (6 bases). This CDR3 region has 16 residues. CDR1 and CDR2 from the germline V gene are SGHRS and YFSETQ. The V gene lost 1 base and the J gene lost 3 bases, with 13 bases spanning the gap. DNA of the CDR3: TGCGCCAGCAGCTTGCGCGGACAGAACCCTAATGAAAAACTGTTTTTT. Amino acid sequence: CASSLRGQNPNEKLFF.

The chain joins TRBV6-1 to TRBJ1-3, with D hard to call. The CDR3 sequence is 14 residues long. The V and J ends lost 7 bases and 0 bases respectively, with 10 bases between them. From germline, CDR1 is MNHNS and CDR2 SASEGT. The CDR3 DNA reads as TGTGCCAGCAAAGGAGGGATCTCTGGAAACACCATATATTTT. Translated, it gives CASKGGISGNTIYF.

The chain combines TRBV15 with TRBJ1-2, with 8 bases that match TRBD1. CDR1 is LNHNV and CDR2 is YYDKDF in the germline V gene (reference sequence). J was trimmed by 6 bases and V by 3 bases; bases with no gene match: 3. This CDR3 contains 13 residues. The CDR3, as DNA: TGTGCCACCAGCAGGTCAGGGGGCAATGGCTACACCTTC. Translating gives CATSRSGGNGYTF.

The gene calls are TRBV30 and TRBJ1-1; D call uncertain. V was clipped by 5 bases and J by 2 bases, with 6 bases between them. The CDR3 covers 11 residues. Germline V gene data show CDR1 as GTSNPN and CDR2 as SVGIG (reference sequence). The CDR3 loop is CAWGLNTEAFF. The CDR3 bases are TGTGCCTGGGGGCTCAACACTGAAGCTTTCTTT.

The V and J genes are TRBV18 and TRBJ1-1; D perhaps matches TRBD1 (6 bases). V gave up 5 bases and J gave up 0 bases, with 16 bases separating them. The germline V gene has CDR1 KGHSH and CDR2 LQKENI. This CDR3 region has 16 residues. The CDR3 reads CASSTLSGQMNTEAFF. The CDR3 DNA follows: TGTGCCAGCTCAACCCTATCCGGACAGATGAACACTGAAGCTTTCTTT.

This sequence joins TRBV2 and TRBJ2-7, with 8 positions matching TRBD2. The CDR3 has 12 residues. Germline V gives CDR1 SNHLY, CDR2 FYNNEI. The V gene end was trimmed by 8 bases and the J gene end by 6 bases; junction bases not matched to a gene: 6. CDR3 nucleotide sequence: TGTGCCAGCGGGGGAACTAGCGGCGAGCAGTACTTC. As protein: CASGGTSGEQYF.

The chain is built from TRBV30 and TRBJ1-2, with D possibly being TRBD1 (6 bases). Germline-derived CDR1 and CDR2 are GTSNPN and SVGIG (reference sequence). The CDR3 loop spans 13 amino acids. Trimming took 5 bases from V and 8 from J, leaving 18 bases between them. CDR3 in amino acids: CAWSPQGTLGYTF. CDR3 nucleotide sequence: TGTGCCTGGTCGCCCCAGGGGACCCTCGGCTACACCTTC.

The V gene is TRBV7-8, the J gene TRBJ1-5; 8 bases line up with TRBD1. CDR1 is SGHVS, CDR2 FQNEAQ, per germline. CDR3 size: 13 residues. V lost 5 bases and J lost 5; bases outside the gene matches: 2. The CDR3 reads CASSQQGDQPQHF. CDR3 DNA sequence: TGTGCCAGCAGCCAACAGGGGGATCAGCCCCAGCATTTT.

Comment on this clone: Other DNA sequences in this sample translate to the same CDR3. The chain carries TRBV5-1 and TRBJ2-2; 8 positions agree with TRBD2. The germline CDR1 and CDR2 sequences are SGHRS and YFSETQ. J was trimmed by 5 bases and V by 2 bases; bases with no gene match: 8. This CDR3 comprises 16 residues. The CDR3 region is CASSFLEGLGTGELFF. The CDR3 DNA sequence: TGCGCCAGCAGCTTCTTGGAGGGACTAGGGACCGGGGAGCTGTTTTTT. Looking up the rest from reference TRBV5-1 and TRBJ2-2 gives the full variable domain: KAGVTQTPRYLIKTRGQQVTLSCSPISGHRSVSWYQQTPGQGLQFLFEYFSETQRNKGNFPGRFSGRQFSNSRSEMNVSTLELGDSALYLCASSFLEGLGTGELFFGEGSRLTVL.

The chain joins TRBV30 to TRBJ2-7; tentative D call: TRBD1 (6 bases). The germline V gene encodes CDR1 GTSNPN and CDR2 SVGIG (reference sequence). This CDR3 comprises 13 residues. V was shortened by 3 bases and J by 3 bases, with 12 bases between the two germline ends. The DNA for the CDR3 is TGTGCCTGGAGCCGGGACAAGGTCTACGAGCAGTACTTC. Protein: CAWSRDKVYEQYF.

This chain links TRBV7-6 with TRBJ2-5, with D perhaps TRBD2 (6 bases). The germline CDR1 and CDR2 sequences are SGHVS and FNYEAQ. This CDR3 region has 14 residues. Deletions cut 1 base from V and 5 bases from J, with 11 bases between. CDR3 amino acids: CASSLGSGVETQYF. CDR3 nucleotides: TGTGCCAGCAGCTTAGGTTCGGGGGTCGAGACCCAGTACTTC.

The chain links TRBV15 to TRBJ1-1; 8 bases fit TRBD1. J lost 8 bases, V lost 0 bases, and 14 bases had no gene match. CDR1 and CDR2 from the germline V gene are LNHNV and YYDKDF (reference sequence). The CDR3 has 17 amino acids. The CDR3 is CATSRDRSDRGIEEAFF. The DNA of the CDR3 is TGTGCCACCAGCAGAGATCGTTCCGACAGGGGAATCGAAGAAGCTTTCTTT.

The gene calls are TRBV29-1 and TRBJ1-2; TRBD1 aligns across 8 bases. Germline trimming cut 1 base from V and 7 bases from J; bases unmatched to any gene: 11. From germline, CDR1 is SQVTM and CDR2 ANQGSEA. This CDR3 is 15 amino acids long. The CDR3 loop reads CSVEGGMGTGGGYTF. CDR3 DNA sequence: TGCAGCGTTGAAGGCGGCATGGGAACAGGGGGTGGCTACACCTTC.

Details on this clone: Different DNA sequences within this sample yield the same CDR3. The chain joins TRBV7-9 to TRBJ1-1; D not resolved. There are 14 residues in the CDR3. V dropped 0 bases and J dropped 4 bases, with 9 bases sitting between them. From germline, CDR1 is SEHNR and CDR2 FQNEAQ (reference sequence). The CDR3 protein is CASSLATGGTEAFF. Here the CDR3 DNA reads TGTGCCAGCAGCTTAGCAACGGGAGGCACTGAAGCTTTCTTT.

The chain carries TRBV11-2 and TRBJ2-1; possible D gene TRBD1, 5 bases. The CDR3 has 15 amino acids. The V gene's germline CDR1 is SGHAT and CDR2 FQNNGV. Trimming removed 3 bases at V and 0 bases at J, with 9 bases between. The CDR3: CASSFDRDSYNEQFF. The CDR3, as DNA: TGTGCCAGCAGCTTCGACAGAGACTCCTACAATGAGCAGTTCTTC.

This sequence joins TRBV30 and TRBJ1-1; the D gene is possibly TRBD1 (6 bases). Germline CDR1 is GTSNPN and CDR2 is SVGIG (reference sequence). The germline V and J ends were trimmed by 0 bases and 5 bases, with 13 bases remaining between them. CDR3 length: 14 residues. The CDR3 DNA follows: TGTGCCTGGAGTGTAGGGGGATGGGGAACTGAAGCTTTCTTT. This gives the protein CAWSVGGWGTEAFF.

The chain carries TRBV5-8 and TRBJ2-1, with TRBD2 matching 7 bases. Germline V gene data show CDR1 as SGHTS and CDR2 as YDEGEE. Unmatched junction bases numbered 10, after V lost 6 bases and J lost 10 bases. The CDR3 is 13 residues long. The CDR3 protein is CASTSRGVHEQFF. The CDR3 region has the DNA TGTGCCAGCACATCTCGGGGGGTACACGAGCAGTTCTTC. Full variable domain (remainder filled in from reference TRBV5-8 and TRBJ2-1): EAGVTQSPTHLIKTRGQQATLRCSPISGHTSVYWYQQALGLGLQFLLWYDEGEERNRGNFPPRFSGRQFPNYSSELNVNALELEDSALYLCASTSRGVHEQFFGPGTRLTVL.